This entry lists 28 T cell receptor beta chains sequenced from one sample in a study of blood T cell repertoires in COVID-19 (dated by TCRdb to 2018 to 2021). Library preparation was by the immunoSEQ multiplex PCR assay. TCRdb mirrors the immuneACCESS table, restricted to in-frame sequences. Some clones are absent from its copies; in checked studies, under half trace to an unresolved V gene, and the reason for the others is unknown. The sample table shows 200,000 to 250,000 clones, and 82% are seen once. The ten biggest clones cover approximately 4% of the sample. Specimen: peripheral blood. Receptor source: an elderly woman with acute or convalescent COVID-19.

This rearrangement joins TRBV28 to TRBJ2-2; D may be TRBD1 (6 bases). In germline, CDR1 is MDHEN, CDR2 SYDVKM. The V gene lost 4 bases and the J gene lost 7 bases, with 16 bases spanning the gap. The CDR3 has 15 residues. The chain's CDR3 is CASSSGAEGVGELFF. The DNA for the CDR3 is TGTGCCAGCAGTTCAGGGGCAGAGGGGGTCGGGGAGCTGTTTTTT.

This clone came up a few times. V gene TRBV3-1 (or the pseudogene TRBV3-2) combines with J gene TRBJ1-4; D possibly corresponds to TRBD1 (6 bases). This CDR3 has 16 residues. Germline CDR1 reads LGHDT; CDR2 reads YNNKEL (reference sequence). Deletions cut 1 base from V and 6 bases from J, with 15 bases between. CDR3 sequence (DNA): TGTGCCAGCAGCCAAGGGTTTCAGGGGCCCCATGAAAAACTGTTTTTT. Translation: CASSQGFQGPHEKLFF.

V gene TRBV28 combines with J gene TRBJ1-1; D is possibly TRBD1 (5 bases). CDR3 size: 13 residues. CDR1 is MDHEN, CDR2 SYDVKM, per germline. The V and J ends lost 8 bases and 0 bases respectively, with 10 bases between them. The chain's CDR3 is CASHLTVNTEAFF. The DNA for the CDR3 is TGTGCCAGCCATCTGACAGTGAACACTGAAGCTTTCTTT. Using reference TRBV28 and TRBJ1-1 for the parts outside the CDR3, the full variable domain is DVKVTQSSRYLVKRTGEKVFLECVQDMDHENMFWYRQDPGLGLRLIYFSYDVKMKEKGDIPEGYSVSREKKERFSLILESASTNQTSMYLCASHLTVNTEAFFGQGTRLTVV.

The J gene is TRBJ1-6, the V gene TRBV7-4, with TRBD1 matching 7 bases. Unmatched junction bases numbered 7, after V lost 5 bases and J lost 0 bases. The CDR3 sequence is 17 residues long. From germline, CDR1 is SGHVT and CDR2 SQSDAQ. Here the CDR3 reads CASSQTDRNSYNSPLHF. The CDR3, as DNA: TGTGCCAGCAGCCAAACGGACAGGAACTCCTATAATTCACCCCTCCACTTT.

The chain links TRBV15 to TRBJ1-1, with D possibly being TRBD1 (5 bases). V gave up 0 bases and J gave up 6 bases, with 14 bases separating them. CDR1 is LNHNV, CDR2 YYDKDF, per germline (reference sequence). This CDR3 region has 15 residues. The CDR3: CATSRDLKGRAEAFF. The DNA of the CDR3 is TGTGCCACCAGCAGAGATTTAAAGGGCAGGGCTGAAGCTTTCTTT.

The rearrangement uses TRBV5-8 and TRBJ2-7; 9 bases are a match to TRBD1. The germline V gene encodes CDR1 SGHTS and CDR2 YDEGEE. The CDR3 has 14 amino acids. Losses at the gene ends were 2 bases for V and 5 bases for J; bases not matched to a gene: 5. CDR3 nucleotides: TGTGCCAGCAGCTTTGGGACAGGGCGGAACGAGCAGTACTTC. Amino acids: CASSFGTGRNEQYF.

The chain combines TRBV27 with TRBJ2-5; TRBD2 agrees at 7 bases. J lost 5 bases, V lost 3 bases, and 6 bases had no gene match. Per the germline V gene, CDR1 is MNHEY and CDR2 is SMNVEV (reference sequence). The CDR3 sequence is 14 residues long. The CDR3 coding sequence is TGTGCCAGCAGTTTCTCCGGGGGGAGGGAGACCCAGTACTTC. Its translation is CASSFSGGRETQYF.

This rearrangement joins TRBV9 to TRBJ2-3, with TRBD2 matching 9 bases. The germline gives CDR1 SGDLS, CDR2 YYNGEE. V lost 0 bases and J lost 9; bases outside the gene matches: 11. The CDR3 has 16 residues. The CDR3 nucleotides read TGTGCCAGCAGCGTAGAGAGCGGGGGGACGGTAGGCACGCAGTATTTT. Protein: CASSVESGGTVGTQYF.

The CDR3 bases are TGTGCCAGCAGTCTGGCAAGGGAGGGCTACACCTTC. It codes for CASSLAREGYTF. This chain links TRBV11-2 with TRBJ1-2, with D unresolved. CDR1 is SGHAT and CDR2 is FQNNGV in the germline V gene. Deletions cut 6 bases from V and 8 bases from J, with 13 bases between. CDR3 length: 12 amino acids.

This clone was detected once. The genes are TRBV3-1 (or the pseudogene TRBV3-2) and TRBJ2-7, with TRBD1 identical over 11 bases. This CDR3 comprises 15 residues. J lost 3 bases, V lost 4 bases, and 5 bases had no gene match. The germline CDR1 and CDR2 sequences are LGHDT and YNNKEL (reference sequence). The CDR3 region has the DNA TGTGCCAGCAGCCTACCGGGACAGGGGGTCTACGAGCAGTACTTC. It translates to CASSLPGQGVYEQYF.

The rearrangement links TRBV2 to TRBJ1-5; D is possibly TRBD1 (5 bases). The germline V gene encodes CDR1 SNHLY and CDR2 FYNNEI. V was clipped by 4 bases and J by 1 base, with 14 bases between them. CDR3 length: 16 residues. CDR3 sequence: CASSVGGGGSNQPQHF. The CDR3 DNA reads TGTGCCAGCAGTGTTGGGGGAGGCGGAAGCAATCAGCCCCAGCATTTT.

This chain uses TRBV19 with TRBJ1-2, with 10 bases lining up with TRBD1. V dropped 5 bases and J dropped 7; count of bases not matched to a gene: 7. Germline loops: CDR1 LNHDA, CDR2 SQIVND (reference sequence). CDR3 size: 14 residues. CDR3: CASSARDRGLGYTF. The CDR3 nucleotides are TGTGCCAGTAGTGCCCGGGACAGGGGTCTTGGCTACACCTTC.

This clone was seen more than once but under ten times. This chain joins TRBV10-3 and TRBJ2-1; 12 bases match TRBD2. Germline loops: CDR1 ENHRY, CDR2 SYGVKD. CDR3 length: 17 amino acids. V lost 6 bases to trimming and J lost 1 base; unmatched junction nucleotides: 7. Written as DNA, the CDR3 is TGTGCCATCAGGATGACTAGCGGGGGATTTTCCTACAATGAGCAGTTCTTC. Translated: CAIRMTSGGFSYNEQFF.

V and J are TRBV2 and TRBJ1-4, with TRBD1 matching over 9 bases. This CDR3 is built from 14 residues. V lost 6 bases and J lost 7; bases outside the gene matches: 6. Germline-derived CDR1 and CDR2 are SNHLY and FYNNEI. The CDR3 sequence: CASSLDRGGEKLFF. For the CDR3, the DNA is TGTGCCAGCAGCCTGGACAGGGGCGGTGAAAAACTGTTTTTT.

The chain combines TRBV19 with TRBJ2-2; the match to TRBD2 covers 7 bases. The V segment lost 3 bases and the J segment 3 bases; nucleotides outside the gene matches: 1. There are 14 residues in the CDR3. Looked up from germline, CDR1 is LNHDA and CDR2 is SQIVND (reference sequence). This CDR3 is CASSMGRDTGELFF. CDR3 in DNA: TGTGCCAGTAGTATGGGGAGGGACACCGGGGAGCTGTTTTTT.

The rearrangement links TRBV27 to TRBJ2-1; 7 bases match TRBD2. The CDR3 covers 14 residues. V lost 6 bases and J lost 5; bases outside the gene matches: 7. Germline V gene data show CDR1 as MNHEY and CDR2 as SMNVEV (reference sequence). The CDR3 protein is CASSLWAGDNEQFF. In DNA, the CDR3 is TGTGCCAGCAGCCTCTGGGCGGGGGACAATGAGCAGTTCTTC.

The chain links TRBV19 to TRBJ2-1; D unresolved. The ends were cut back, 3 bases at V and 4 bases at J, with 13 bases in the middle. The germline CDR1 and CDR2 sequences are LNHDA and SQIVND (reference sequence). The length of the CDR3 is 15 residues. This CDR3 is CASSIAVNLYNEQFF. CDR3 coding DNA: TGTGCCAGTAGTATCGCGGTTAACCTTTACAATGAGCAGTTCTTC.

CDR3 in amino acids: CASSSTSGTGELFF. CDR3 DNA sequence: TGCGCCAGCAGCTCGACTAGCGGAACCGGGGAGCTGTTTTTT. J is TRBJ2-2 and V is TRBV5-1; 9 bases are shared with TRBD2. The CDR3 covers 14 residues. The junction had 2 bases not matched to a gene; V was cut back by 3 bases and J by 5 bases. Germline-derived CDR1 and CDR2 are SGHRS and YFSETQ.

The rearrangement links TRBV3-1 (or the pseudogene TRBV3-2) to TRBJ2-2; 9 bases match TRBD2. The CDR3 is made up of 14 amino acids. V dropped 5 bases and J dropped 7; count of bases not matched to a gene: 5. Germline values: CDR1 LGHDT, CDR2 YNNKEL (reference sequence). The CDR3 protein is CASSKRGAGGELFF. CDR3 sequence (DNA): TGTGCCAGCAGCAAGCGGGGGGCCGGCGGGGAGCTGTTTTTT.

This clone was detected only a few times. The chain has TRBV28 and TRBJ1-1, with D possibly matching TRBD1 (5 bases). V was shortened by 6 bases and J by 3 bases, with 14 bases between the two germline ends. There are 14 residues in the CDR3. CDR1 is MDHEN and CDR2 is SYDVKM in the germline V gene. DNA of the CDR3: TGTGCCAGCAGCCTCCCCGGGGGGTACACTGAAGCTTTCTTT. Protein: CASSLPGGYTEAFF.

V usage is TRBV5-4 and J usage is TRBJ1-2; D is ambiguous. Trimming left V 0 bases short and J 4 bases short, with 13 bases between. Looked up from germline, CDR1 is SGHNT and CDR2 is YYREEE (reference sequence). The length of the CDR3 is 15 residues. The CDR3 bases are TGTGCCAGCAGCTTGGGGGGTGGAGGCCCCTATGGCTACACCTTC. Amino acid sequence: CASSLGGGGPYGYTF.

The J gene is TRBJ2-2, the V gene TRBV27; a weak D match, TRBD1 (5 bases). Trimming cost V 3 bases and J 13 bases, with 12 bases left between them. Germline CDR1 MNHEY, CDR2 SMNVEV (reference sequence). The CDR3 totals 12 residues. The CDR3 reads CASSFRQGGLFF. For the CDR3, the DNA is TGTGCCAGCAGTTTCCGGCAGGGTGGGCTGTTTTTT.

This clone was recorded only once. The gene calls are TRBV24-1 and TRBJ2-1; 8 bases fit TRBD1. V dropped 2 bases and J dropped 1; count of bases not matched to a gene: 6. Germline loops: CDR1 KGHDR, CDR2 SFDVKD. This CDR3 spans 17 amino acids. CDR3 nucleotides: TGTGCCACCAGTGATTCTCCGGACAGGGCATCCTACAATGAGCAGTTCTTC. This sequence encodes CATSDSPDRASYNEQFF.

This clone was seen a few times. The chain carries TRBV5-1 and TRBJ1-2, with a tentative D call TRBD1 (5 bases). Deletions cut 0 bases from V and 7 bases from J, with 10 bases between. The CDR3 is 13 residues long. Germline lookup yields CDR1 SGHRS and CDR2 YFSETQ. The CDR3 DNA reads TGCGCCAGCAGCTTGGCCGGGGGTTCTGGCTACACCTTC. This gives the protein CASSLAGGSGYTF.

V gene TRBV11-3 combines with J gene TRBJ1-1; D gene unclear. Per germline, CDR1 SGHNT and CDR2 YENEEA. Trimming removed 5 bases at V and 4 bases at J, with 17 bases between. The CDR3 is made up of 15 amino acids. Here the CDR3 DNA reads TGTGCCAGCAGCCCAGGCGGGTCAGTGAGCACTGAAGCTTTCTTT. Amino acids: CASSPGGSVSTEAFF.

J is TRBJ1-5 and V is TRBV29-1; D is undetermined. Trimming removed 4 bases from V and 3 bases from J, with 10 bases in between. The CDR3 sequence is 13 residues long. The germline gives CDR1 SQVTM, CDR2 ANQGSEA. The CDR3 DNA sequence: TGCAGCGTTGGTGAACAGAACAATCAGCCCCAGCATTTT. Its protein is CSVGEQNNQPQHF.

The chain is built from TRBV5-4 and TRBJ2-6; a possible D gene is TRBD1 (5 bases). V shed 5 bases and J shed 0 bases, with 9 bases lying between them. The CDR3 is made up of 15 amino acids. The germline gives CDR1 SGHNT, CDR2 YYREEE (reference sequence). The CDR3 DNA reads TGTGCCAGCAGTCCAGGGCCCTCTGGGGCCAACGTCCTGACTTTC. Translation: CASSPGPSGANVLTF.

CDR3 protein: CAIRGGEQQYTEAFF. CDR3 nucleotides: TGTGCCATCAGGGGAGGGGAGCAGCAATACACTGAAGCTTTCTTT. V gene TRBV10-3 combines with J gene TRBJ1-1; a possible D gene is TRBD1 (5 bases). CDR1 is ENHRY and CDR2 is SYGVKD in the germline V gene. Trimming shortened V by 6 bases and J by 3 bases, and 17 bases separated the two germline ends. The CDR3 totals 15 residues.